These 9 T cell receptor beta chains originate from one sample sequenced in a study of technical replicates of blood from a handful of donors. Generated by immunoSEQ multiplex PCR, the TCRdb table keeps only in-frame clones and is missing some. This sample has tens of thousands of clones, with roughly 92% found just once. The sequenced sample was PBMCs. The receptor set was obtained from a human donor in good health. Some clones in this sample may be carry-over from other donors' samples.

The V and J genes are TRBV7-3 and TRBJ1-1; 8 bases agree with TRBD1. With 5 bases clipped from V and 1 base from J, the junction kept 0 bases outside the gene matches. There are 13 residues in the CDR3. Germline-derived CDR1 and CDR2 are SGHTA and FQGTGA. CDR3 bases: TGTGCCAGCAGCCAGGGGGCGAACACTGAAGCTTTCTTT. Translated: CASSQGANTEAFF. The full variable domain, in which reference TRBV7-3 and TRBJ1-1 provide the parts outside the CDR3, is GAGVSQTPSNKVTEKGKYVELRCDPISGHTALYWYRQSLGQGPEFLIYFQGTGAADDSGLPNDRFFAVRPEGSVSTLKIQRTERGDSAVYLCASSQGANTEAFFGQGTRLTVV.

The chain uses TRBV9 and TRBJ1-2; a possible D gene is TRBD1 (6 bases). The CDR3 extends over 15 amino acids. CDR1 is SGDLS and CDR2 is YYNGEE in the germline V gene. Between the trimmed V and J ends, which lost 4 bases and 1 base, there was a span of 14 bases. Here the CDR3 reads CASSSRGQNNYGYTF. The CDR3, as DNA: TGTGCCAGCAGCTCCAGGGGTCAGAATAACTATGGCTACACCTTC.

The rearrangement uses TRBV18 and TRBJ2-5; a weak D match, TRBD1 (5 bases). Trimming pared 6 bases from V and 4 bases from J, leaving 12 bases between. The CDR3 covers 13 residues. Per the germline V gene, CDR1 is KGHSH and CDR2 is LQKENI. CDR3 loop: CASSQRGLETQYF. In nucleotides, the CDR3 is TGTGCCAGCTCTCAAAGGGGTTTAGAGACCCAGTACTTC.

The chain links TRBV4-1 to TRBJ2-5; a weak D match, TRBD1 (6 bases). V lost 4 bases to trimming and J lost 5 bases, with 11 bases between them. The CDR3 sequence is 13 residues long. CDR1 is MGHRA and CDR2 is YSYEKL in the germline V gene. The DNA for the CDR3 is TGCGCCAGCAGCCCCCCAGGGGCCGAGACCCAGTACTTC. The encoded protein is CASSPPGAETQYF.

The chain links TRBV30 to TRBJ2-7; D is perhaps TRBD1 (6 bases). Trimming stripped 3 bases from V and 3 bases from J, with 12 bases between. CDR1 and CDR2 from the germline V gene are GTSNPN and SVGIG (reference sequence). This CDR3 is 13 amino acids long. The CDR3 nucleotides are TGTGCCTGGAGGGGCAAGGGGGTCTACGAGCAGTACTTC. This sequence encodes CAWRGKGVYEQYF.

The chain combines TRBV6-1 with TRBJ2-7; TRBD1 agrees at 8 bases. J gave up 2 bases and V 6 bases, and 9 bases lay outside the gene matches. CDR3 length equals 15 residues. Germline assignment: CDR1 MNHNS and CDR2 SASEGT. The CDR3, as DNA: TGTGCCAGCAGGCAGGACAGGGAGAGGACCTACGAGCAGTACTTC. It is translated as CASRQDRERTYEQYF.

The gene calls are TRBV6-6 and TRBJ1-5; D uncertain. This CDR3 has 13 residues. Per the germline V gene, CDR1 is MNHNY and CDR2 is SVGAGI (reference sequence). V lost 7 bases to trimming and J lost 6 bases, with 13 bases between them. CDR3 coding DNA: TGTGCCAGCACCAAAGAGGGAGGTCAGCCCCAGCATTTT. It codes for CASTKEGGQPQHF.

The rearrangement joins TRBV4-3 to TRBJ2-4; TRBD1 is a possible D gene (5 bases). Per germline, CDR1 LGHNA and CDR2 YSLEER. Between the trimmed V and J ends, which lost 1 base and 2 bases, there was a span of 12 bases. CDR3 length: 16 amino acids. Here the CDR3 DNA reads TGCGCCAGCAGCCAAGCGATGGGGCTAACCAAAAACATTCAGTACTTC. As protein: CASSQAMGLTKNIQYF.

The chain links TRBV5-1 to TRBJ1-6; 8 bases fit TRBD1. The V segment lost 1 base and the J segment 5 bases; nucleotides outside the gene matches: 2. The germline V gene has CDR1 SGHRS and CDR2 YFSETQ. The CDR3 length is 15 residues. CDR3 in amino acids: CASSLPTGDNSPLHF. CDR3 bases: TGCGCCAGCAGCTTGCCGACAGGGGATAATTCACCCCTCCACTTT.